These 25 T cell receptor beta chains originate from one sample sequenced in a study of a mutant IDH1 vaccine in newly diagnosed glioma. Repertoires were generated with immunoSEQ multiplex PCR, while TCRdb's copy carries only in-frame clones and drops some. Seen here are more than 50,000 clones, about 89% observed once, and the top ten hold approximately 1.9%. Their target antigens are unknown. Sample time point: week 11, during vaccination. Vaccination used 300 ug of mutant IDH1 20-mer peptide per dose, with topical imiquimod. Sequences were derived from PBMCs, sampled from a glioma patient whose treatment included an IDH1 peptide vaccine. Receptor source: a man in his forties with glioma.

The rearrangement joins TRBV28 to TRBJ1-1; 7 bases are a match to TRBD1. This CDR3 has 13 amino acids. The V segment lost 6 bases and the J segment 3 bases; nucleotides outside the gene matches: 4. CDR1 is MDHEN, CDR2 SYDVKM, per germline. The CDR3 loop reads CASSEGAHTEAFF. DNA for the CDR3: TGTGCCAGCAGCGAGGGGGCGCACACTGAAGCTTTCTTT.

The V gene is TRBV11-2, the J gene TRBJ2-5; D may correspond to TRBD1 or TRBD2 (5 bases each). CDR3 size: 14 residues. V gave up 6 bases and J gave up 4 bases, with 15 bases separating them. Looked up from germline, CDR1 is SGHAT and CDR2 is FQNNGV. Here the CDR3 DNA reads TGTGCCAGCAGTTATGGGGGACGAGTAGAGACCCAGTACTTC. This codes for CASSYGGRVETQYF.

Only one count was recorded for this clone. This sequence joins TRBV19 and TRBJ2-1; the match to TRBD2 covers 11 bases. V shed 3 bases and J 8 bases; nucleotides not matched to a gene: 12. In germline, CDR1 is LNHDA, CDR2 SQIVND (reference sequence). The CDR3 length is 17 residues. The CDR3 sequence: CASSMLGLAGGWYEQFF. CDR3 coding DNA: TGTGCCAGTAGTATGTTAGGGCTAGCGGGAGGTTGGTATGAGCAGTTCTTC.

This clone turned up a few times. V and J are TRBV30 and TRBJ2-6; tentatively, D is TRBD1 (6 bases). Germline CDR1 GTSNPN, CDR2 SVGIG (reference sequence). The CDR3 extends over 16 amino acids. V lost 1 base and J lost 0, with 10 bases in between. CDR3 protein: CAWSELRGSGANVLTF. CDR3 nucleotide sequence: TGTGCCTGGAGTGAACTCAGGGGCTCTGGGGCCAACGTCCTGACTTTC. Using reference TRBV30 and TRBJ2-6 for the parts outside the CDR3, the full variable domain is SQTIHQWPATLVQPVGSPLSLECTVEGTSNPNLYWYRQAAGRGLQLLFYSVGIGQISSEVPQNLSASRPQDRQFILSSKKLLLSDSGFYLCAWSELRGSGANVLTFGAGSRLTVL.

The V gene is TRBV5-1, the J gene TRBJ1-3, with a weak D call TRBD1 (5 bases). Between the trimmed V and J ends, which lost 4 bases and 2 bases, there was a span of 10 bases. CDR1 and CDR2 from the germline V gene are SGHRS and YFSETQ. The CDR3 has 14 amino acids. The CDR3 region is CASSPETAGNTIYF. The CDR3 nucleotides read TGCGCCAGCAGCCCCGAGACAGCTGGAAACACCATATATTTT.

The chain combines TRBV15 with TRBJ1-3; D gene ambiguous. Germline lookup yields CDR1 LNHNV and CDR2 YYDKDF (reference sequence). V was cut by 0 bases and J by 0 bases, with 3 bases left in between. The CDR3 sequence is 14 residues long. CDR3 residues: CATSREGSGNTIYF. The CDR3 region has the DNA TGTGCCACCAGCAGAGAGGGCTCTGGAAACACCATATATTTT.

The DNA for the CDR3 is TGTGCCAGCAGTTTAGATACTTGGACTTATACAGGGGAGGGCAATCAGCCCCAGCATTTT. Its translation: CASSLDTWTYTGEGNQPQHF. The gene calls are TRBV28 and TRBJ1-5; 7 nucleotides agree with TRBD1. Germline V lookup: CDR1 MDHEN, CDR2 SYDVKM. This CDR3 contains 20 residues. The V segment lost 2 bases and the J segment 2 bases; nucleotides outside the gene matches: 18. Full variable domain (outside the CDR3, taken from reference TRBV28 and TRBJ1-5): DVKVTQSSRYLVKRTGEKVFLECVQDMDHENMFWYRQDPGLGLRLIYFSYDVKMKEKGDIPEGYSVSREKKERFSLILESASTNQTSMYLCASSLDTWTYTGEGNQPQHFGDGTRLSIL.

The chain recombines TRBV4-1 with TRBJ2-2, with 9 bases aligning to TRBD2. The CDR3 sequence is 16 residues long. The germline V gene encodes CDR1 MGHRA and CDR2 YSYEKL. The trim removed 6 bases at V and 7 bases at J, leaving 12 bases unmatched. The DNA for the CDR3 is TGCGCCAGCAGGCCAAGGGTACTAGCGGGCCTCGGGGAGCTGTTTTTT. Its translation is CASRPRVLAGLGELFF.

This chain links TRBV6-4 with TRBJ2-1; 8 bases fit TRBD2. From germline, CDR1 is MRHNA and CDR2 SNTAGT. This CDR3 contains 15 residues. V shed 6 bases, J shed 0 bases, and the junction held 4 bases outside the gene matches. CDR3 loop: CASSTSGGSYNEQFF. Here the CDR3 DNA reads TGTGCCAGCAGCACTAGCGGAGGCTCCTACAATGAGCAGTTCTTC.

The chain has TRBV7-2 and TRBJ1-1; weak D call: TRBD1 (5 bases). The germline V gene encodes CDR1 SGHTA and CDR2 FQGNSA. There are 14 residues in the CDR3. Trimming took 6 bases from V and 4 from J, leaving 15 bases between them. CDR3 in amino acids: CASSSRQFGTEAFF. CDR3 in DNA: TGTGCCAGCAGTTCTAGACAGTTTGGCACTGAAGCTTTCTTT.

The rearrangement joins TRBV2 to TRBJ2-3, with 10 bases that match TRBD1. The CDR3 covers 15 residues. Germline lookup yields CDR1 SNHLY and CDR2 FYNNEI. Germline trimming cut 6 bases from V and 2 bases from J; bases unmatched to any gene: 5. CDR3: CASRERQGATDTQYF. The CDR3 DNA is TGTGCCAGCAGGGAGAGACAGGGGGCCACAGATACGCAGTATTTT.

The CDR3 coding sequence is TGTGCCAGCACGACGGGACTAGGCGCTTTCTTT. It translates to CASTTGLGAFF. The gene calls are TRBV6-1 and TRBJ1-1, with D possibly matching TRBD1 (5 bases). The CDR3 loop spans 11 amino acids. The germline V gene has CDR1 MNHNS and CDR2 SASEGT. V lost 7 bases to trimming and J lost 11 bases, with 14 bases between them.

The rearrangement links TRBV11-2 to TRBJ2-6; maybe TRBD2 (5 bases). The CDR3 totals 16 residues. With 7 bases removed from V and 4 bases from J, the gap between germline ends came to 17 bases. Looked up from germline, CDR1 is SGHAT and CDR2 is FQNNGV. CDR3 region: CASTTGVGSGANVLTF. In nucleotides, the CDR3 is TGTGCCAGCACCACCGGGGTCGGTTCAGGGGCCAACGTCCTGACTTTC.

The chain has TRBV21-1 and TRBJ2-7; the table's D call TRBD1 went unverified against the DNA. TRBV21-1 is listed as a pseudogene. The CDR3 consists of 16 residues. CDR3 in amino acids: CASSKESDRSPNEQYF. CDR3 DNA: TGTGCCAGCAGCAAAGAGAGTGACAGGTCTCCTAACGAGCAGTACTTC.

To note about this clone: One end of the junction does not line up with germline, which may come from a read error. The chain joins TRBV25-1 to TRBJ2-3; 9 bases align to TRBD2. This CDR3 contains 17 residues. Germline V gene lookup returns CDR1 MGHDK and CDR2 SYGVNS. CDR3 nucleotide sequence: TGTGCCAGCAGTAAATACGGGACTAGCTCTCGCGCAGATACGCAGTATTTT. Amino acids: CASSKYGTSSRADTQYF.

The chain couples TRBV5-4 to TRBJ2-5; 11 nucleotides match TRBD2. Germline CDR1 is SGHNT and CDR2 is YYREEE (reference sequence). The junction had 10 bases not matched to a gene; V was cut back by 4 bases and J by 5 bases. The CDR3 loop spans 16 amino acids. CDR3 nucleotides: TGTGCCAGCAGCGAGGGTCTTAGCGGGAGGGAGGAGACCCAGTACTTC. It yields the protein CASSEGLSGREETQYF.

This clone showed up just a few times. V usage is TRBV28 and J usage is TRBJ1-5; 7 bases map to TRBD1. This CDR3 contains 17 residues. Unmatched junction bases numbered 13, after V lost 8 bases and J lost 0 bases. CDR1 and CDR2 (germline): MDHEN, SYDVKM. CDR3 in DNA: TGTGCCAGCCGGAAAATGGACAGGCCCTATAGCAATCAGCCCCAGCATTTT. Protein product: CASRKMDRPYSNQPQHF.

The chain joins TRBV7-8 to TRBJ1-2; the D gene is possibly TRBD1 (6 bases). CDR1 SGHVS and CDR2 FQNEAQ come from the germline V gene. The CDR3 is 15 residues long. Trimming removed 6 bases at V and 8 bases at J, with 22 bases between. The CDR3 here is CASSPYTGNLWGYTF. The CDR3 nucleotides are TGTGCCAGCAGTCCCTACACAGGGAATCTATGGGGCTACACCTTC.

The rearrangement links TRBV9 to TRBJ2-3; D possibly corresponds to TRBD1 (5 bases). V lost 6 bases and J 4 bases, leaving 12 bases between the germline ends. From germline, CDR1 is SGDLS and CDR2 YYNGEE. The CDR3 covers 13 residues. CDR3 coding DNA: TGTGCCAGCAACTCAGGGATCCCAGATACGCAGTATTTT. Translation: CASNSGIPDTQYF.

This clone was counted a single time. This chain links TRBV10-2 with TRBJ2-2; 12 bases align to TRBD1. V shed 6 bases and J 6 bases; nucleotides not matched to a gene: 11. The CDR3 runs 17 residues. Germline CDR1 reads WSHSY; CDR2 reads SAAADI. CDR3 in amino acids: CASSHLPGTGGSGELFF. The CDR3 DNA follows: TGCGCCAGCAGCCACCTACCCGGGACAGGGGGCTCCGGGGAGCTGTTTTTT.

This rearrangement joins TRBV15 to TRBJ2-7; D is possibly TRBD1 or TRBD2 (5 bases each). V was shortened by 0 bases and J by 7 bases, with 16 bases between the two germline ends. The CDR3 has 15 amino acids. Germline V gives CDR1 LNHNV, CDR2 YYDKDF (reference sequence). DNA for the CDR3: TGTGCCACCAGCAGAGATTCGGCGCAGGGAGAGGAGCAGTACTTC. This codes for CATSRDSAQGEEQYF.

CDR3 coding DNA: TGTGCCAGCAGTGAACCCCCGTCGACAGGGTTTGGGGGTGGCTACACCTTC. This gives the protein CASSEPPSTGFGGGYTF. The chain uses TRBV6-1 and TRBJ1-2; 7 nucleotides line up with TRBD1. V dropped 2 bases and J dropped 7; count of bases not matched to a gene: 16. The CDR3 has 17 residues. Germline loops: CDR1 MNHNS, CDR2 SASEGT.

V and J are TRBV4-1 and TRBJ1-3; D remains unclear. Germline assignment: CDR1 MGHRA and CDR2 YSYEKL. Trimming stripped 4 bases from V and 5 bases from J, with 18 bases between. CDR3 length: 16 residues. CDR3 sequence reads: CASSPVVTERRNTIYF. CDR3 coding DNA: TGCGCCAGCAGCCCAGTGGTGACGGAAAGAAGAAACACCATATATTTT.

CDR3 coding DNA: TGCGCCAGCAGTGCATCGGCTAGCGGCCAAGAGACCCAGTACTTC. This encodes CASSASASGQETQYF. The chain combines TRBV10-1 with TRBJ2-5, with 7 bases fitting TRBD2. The ends lost 4 bases at V and 1 base at J; junction bases unmatched: 6. The germline gives CDR1 WNHNN, CDR2 SYGVQD (reference sequence). The CDR3 totals 15 residues.

The rearrangement joins TRBV28 to TRBJ2-3; a possible D gene is TRBD2 (5 bases). Germline V gene data show CDR1 as MDHEN and CDR2 as SYDVKM. The CDR3 is made up of 15 amino acids. V was clipped by 6 bases and J by 3 bases, with 16 bases between them. CDR3 residues: CASRRTPTGTDTQYF. CDR3 sequence (DNA): TGTGCCAGCAGACGAACACCTACGGGGACAGATACGCAGTATTTT.